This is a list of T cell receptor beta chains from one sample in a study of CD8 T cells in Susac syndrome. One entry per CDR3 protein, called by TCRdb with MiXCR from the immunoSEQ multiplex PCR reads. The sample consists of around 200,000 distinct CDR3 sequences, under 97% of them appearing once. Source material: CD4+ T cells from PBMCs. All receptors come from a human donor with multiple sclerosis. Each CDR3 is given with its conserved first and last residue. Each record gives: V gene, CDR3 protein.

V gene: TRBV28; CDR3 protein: CASTDPAHSPLHF
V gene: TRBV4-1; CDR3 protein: CASSQDVARTYEQYF
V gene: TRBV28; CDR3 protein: CASSLQGAGYTF
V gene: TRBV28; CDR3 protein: CASSLYGLEAFF
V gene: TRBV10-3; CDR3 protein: CAISRGQDLDTQYF
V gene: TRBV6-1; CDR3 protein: CASMGLAGGQKETQYF
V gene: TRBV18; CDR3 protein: CASSPSGGSTTAFF
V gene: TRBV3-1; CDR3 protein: CASSGTLNTEAFF
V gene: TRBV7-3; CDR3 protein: CASSLAGARGANVLTF
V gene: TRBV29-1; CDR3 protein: CGGTGLGETQYF
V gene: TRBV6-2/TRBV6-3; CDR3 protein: CASSKDVPNEKLFF
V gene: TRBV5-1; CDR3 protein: CASSLDGQGEMNTEAFF
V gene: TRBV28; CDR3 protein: CASTSGQGLLNSPLHF
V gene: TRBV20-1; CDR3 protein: CSASKGGWEEQYF
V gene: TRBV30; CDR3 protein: CAWSGRPGGTNTGELFF